Following are 27 T cell receptor beta chains from one sample sequenced in a study of a mutant IDH1 vaccine in newly diagnosed glioma. As to time point: baseline, week 1 (first vaccination visit). Treatment defined: pre-vaccination baseline after standard-of-care therapy. Profiled with immunoSEQ multiplex PCR; TCRdb holds only in-frame clones, not every one. Found here are tens of thousands of clones, less than 90% of them singletons; the top ten hold 4.8%. This material consisted of PBMCs, taken from a glioma patient treated with radiotherapy, temozolomide or both. The origin of the receptors is a woman aged 40 to 49 with glioma.

The rearrangement uses TRBV6-5 and TRBJ2-7, with D unresolved. Trimming left V 0 bases short and J 5 bases short, with 8 bases between. This CDR3 has 13 residues. The germline V gene has CDR1 MNHEY and CDR2 SVGAGI. This CDR3 reads CASSYSRTNEQYF. The CDR3 nucleotides read TGTGCCAGCAGTTACTCACGTACAAACGAGCAGTACTTC.

This chain connects TRBV7-8 to TRBJ1-2; TRBD1 is a possible D gene (6 bases). The V end was cut by 5 bases, the J end by 0 bases, with 16 bases between. The CDR3 consists of 16 residues. CDR1 and CDR2 from the germline V gene are SGHVS and FQNEAQ. In nucleotides, the CDR3 is TGTGCCAGCAGCGCCACCAGGGGTCGCCCTAACTATGGCTACACCTTC. This codes for CASSATRGRPNYGYTF.

This chain links TRBV5-1 with TRBJ1-4; perhaps TRBD1 as D (5 bases). This CDR3 contains 14 residues. Germline V CDR1 and CDR2: SGHRS, YFSETQ. V lost 5 bases, J lost 10 bases, and 18 bases lay in between. This CDR3 reads CASRADSTQGKLFF. As DNA, the CDR3 is TGCGCCAGCAGGGCTGACAGCACCCAGGGAAAACTGTTTTTT.

The rearrangement joins TRBV4-3 to TRBJ1-2, with 10 bases identical to TRBD1. With 5 bases clipped from V and 3 bases from J, the junction kept 6 bases outside the gene matches. CDR3 length: 15 residues. Germline CDR1 is LGHNA and CDR2 is YSLEER. CDR3 residues: CASSSPTGGHYGYTF. CDR3 sequence (DNA): TGCGCCAGCAGCTCCCCGACAGGGGGCCACTATGGCTACACCTTC.

The count of this clone is one. The J gene is TRBJ1-5, the V gene TRBV19; D is possibly TRBD1 (5 bases). V was trimmed by 3 bases and J by 3 bases, leaving 12 bases between them. Germline V CDR1 and CDR2: LNHDA, SQIVND (reference sequence). The CDR3 covers 15 residues. CDR3 nucleotide sequence: TGTGCCAGTAGTATGGGGGTCAGCCTCAATCAGCCCCAGCATTTT. Translated: CASSMGVSLNQPQHF.

The V call is TRBV18, the J call TRBJ2-7, with a weak D call TRBD1 (5 bases). Between the trimmed V and J ends, which lost 2 bases and 0 bases, there was a span of 8 bases. Germline V gives CDR1 KGHSH, CDR2 LQKENI. This CDR3 has 14 residues. Written as DNA, the CDR3 is TGTGCCAGCTCACCAGGGGCCCCCTCCTACGAGCAGTACTTC. It translates to CASSPGAPSYEQYF.

The rearrangement joins TRBV6-1 to TRBJ1-1; 10 positions agree with TRBD1. The germline V gene encodes CDR1 MNHNS and CDR2 SASEGT. Germline trimming cut 2 bases from V and 0 bases from J; bases unmatched to any gene: 3. The CDR3 is made up of 16 amino acids. This CDR3 reads CASSEPGQGMNTEAFF. The CDR3 DNA reads TGTGCCAGCAGTGAACCGGGACAGGGGATGAACACTGAAGCTTTCTTT.

The chain carries TRBV7-9 and TRBJ2-5, with 11 bases identical to TRBD2. Germline CDR1 reads SEHNR; CDR2 reads FQNEAQ (reference sequence). The V gene end was trimmed by 5 bases and the J gene end by 2 bases; junction bases not matched to a gene: 4. The CDR3 has 15 amino acids. CDR3 loop: CASSPRTSGQETQYF. The CDR3 DNA follows: TGTGCCAGCAGCCCACGGACTAGCGGGCAAGAGACCCAGTACTTC.

V is TRBV19 and J is TRBJ1-5; the match to TRBD1 covers 9 bases. Trimming took 0 bases from V and 7 from J; bases not matched to a gene: 4. The CDR3 sequence is 15 residues long. The germline gives CDR1 LNHDA, CDR2 SQIVND (reference sequence). The CDR3 loop is CASSIDHRGHQPQHF. CDR3 coding DNA: TGTGCCAGTAGTATAGATCACAGGGGGCACCAGCCCCAGCATTTT.

The genes are TRBV7-9 and TRBJ2-7, with 10 bases aligning to TRBD2. J gave up 0 bases and V 5 bases, and 7 bases lay outside the gene matches. Per germline, CDR1 SEHNR and CDR2 FQNEAQ (reference sequence). The CDR3 sequence is 16 residues long. The CDR3 loop is CASSRGASGSSYEQYF. CDR3 bases: TGTGCCAGCAGCCGGGGAGCTAGCGGGAGCTCCTACGAGCAGTACTTC.

V is TRBV6-4 and J is TRBJ2-7; D is perhaps TRBD2 (5 bases). CDR1 is MRHNA and CDR2 is SNTAGT in the germline V gene. The CDR3 length is 15 residues. Deletions cut 6 bases from V and 2 bases from J, with 17 bases between. DNA for the CDR3: TGTGCCAGCAGGGTGAAGGTAGCGCCTACCTACGAGCAGTACTTC. This encodes CASRVKVAPTYEQYF.

The chain combines TRBV20-1 with TRBJ2-3; D not resolved. Germline loops: CDR1 DFQATT, CDR2 SNEGSKA (reference sequence). The CDR3 consists of 11 residues. V was pared by 1 base and J by 5 bases, with 4 bases between. The CDR3 loop is CSARVGDTQYF. The CDR3 nucleotides read TGCAGTGCTAGAGTAGGAGATACGCAGTATTTT.

This sequence joins TRBV10-2 and TRBJ2-1, with 11 bases aligning to TRBD2. V shed 6 bases and J 4 bases; nucleotides not matched to a gene: 11. This CDR3 is 17 amino acids long. Germline values: CDR1 WSHSY, CDR2 SAAADI. The CDR3, as DNA: TGCGCCAGCAGCCGGGAGGCTAGCGGGGGGAAATACAATGAGCAGTTCTTC. Translation: CASSREASGGKYNEQFF.

The chain employs TRBV10-3 and TRBJ2-2; the D is unclear. The germline V gene has CDR1 ENHRY and CDR2 SYGVKD. The CDR3 has 14 amino acids. Trimming took off 2 bases at V and 1 base at J, with 5 bases between the two ends. The chain's CDR3 is CAISETENTGELFF. CDR3 in DNA: TGTGCCATCAGTGAGACAGAGAACACCGGGGAGCTGTTTTTT.

This clone showed up just a few times. DNA of the CDR3: TGTGCCAGCAGTGGGACTAGCGGGTCCTACGAGCAGTACTTC. This sequence encodes CASSGTSGSYEQYF. This rearrangement joins TRBV2 to TRBJ2-7; 11 bases are shared with TRBD2. J was trimmed by 1 base and V by 4 bases; bases with no gene match: 0. Per germline, CDR1 SNHLY and CDR2 FYNNEI. The length of the CDR3 is 14 residues.

This chain links TRBV6-6 with TRBJ1-2; 9 positions match TRBD1. The CDR3 sequence is 15 residues long. J was trimmed by 4 bases and V by 2 bases; bases with no gene match: 5. Germline lookup yields CDR1 MNHNY and CDR2 SVGAGI (reference sequence). CDR3 sequence (DNA): TGTGCCAGCAGTTACCGTGGACAGGGGCCCTATGGCTACACCTTC. Translation gives CASSYRGQGPYGYTF.

Here the CDR3 DNA reads TGTGCCAGCAGAGGGCCGGGTCGTACCTACGAGCAGTACTTC. This gives the protein CASRGPGRTYEQYF. J is TRBJ2-7 and V is TRBV6-5, with D unclear. CDR3 length: 14 residues. The V end lost 6 bases, the J end lost 2 bases, and 14 bases lay between the germline ends. In germline, CDR1 is MNHEY, CDR2 SVGAGI.

The chain recombines TRBV19 with TRBJ1-4; 8 bases are a match to TRBD1. This CDR3 spans 16 amino acids. Per germline, CDR1 LNHDA and CDR2 SQIVND (reference sequence). The ends lost 3 bases at V and 7 bases at J; junction bases unmatched: 10. CDR3 DNA sequence: TGTGCCAGTAGTATCTTCACAGGGGGAGTAAGTGAAAAACTGTTTTTT. It yields the protein CASSIFTGGVSEKLFF.

The rearrangement joins TRBV28 to TRBJ1-2, with a possible D match to TRBD1 (5 bases). Trimming shortened V by 2 bases and J by 5 bases, and 12 bases separated the two germline ends. CDR1 and CDR2 (germline): MDHEN, SYDVKM. This CDR3 comprises 14 residues. This CDR3 is CASSLEGVDYGYTF. The CDR3 region has the DNA TGTGCCAGCAGTTTAGAAGGGGTGGATTATGGCTACACCTTC.

The rearrangement joins TRBV6-1 to TRBJ2-3; D possibly corresponds to TRBD2 (6 bases). The CDR3 is 13 amino acids. V lost 11 bases to trimming and J lost 9 bases, with 21 bases between them. Germline CDR1 is MNHNS and CDR2 is SASEGT. The CDR3 here is CAGRDSSSITQYF. In DNA form, the CDR3 reads TGTGCCGGTCGGGACTCCTCGTCGATAACGCAGTATTTT.

The chain links TRBV2 to TRBJ2-7; possibly TRBD2 for D (5 bases). The CDR3 loop spans 13 amino acids. CDR1 is SNHLY, CDR2 FYNNEI, per germline. V was clipped by 8 bases and J by 2 bases, with 13 bases between them. DNA for the CDR3: TGTGCCAGCGAGTTACGGGATACCTACGAGCAGTACTTC. It encodes CASELRDTYEQYF.

The chain employs TRBV18 and TRBJ2-1; no reliable D call. The V end was cut by 2 bases, the J end by 5 bases, with 7 bases between. The CDR3 totals 13 residues. Germline-derived CDR1 and CDR2 are KGHSH and LQKENI. CDR3 region: CASSPGQDNEQFF. For the CDR3, the DNA is TGTGCCAGCTCACCAGGGCAAGACAATGAGCAGTTCTTC.

The chain uses TRBV19 and TRBJ2-5; D not certain. The CDR3 runs 13 residues. Trimming took 4 bases from V and 1 from J, leaving 7 bases between them. CDR1 is LNHDA, CDR2 SQIVND, per germline (reference sequence). CDR3 DNA sequence: TGTGCCAGTAGTACGACATTCCAAGAGACCCAGTACTTC. Translation: CASSTTFQETQYF.

This chain uses TRBV11-2 with TRBJ2-1; D perhaps matches TRBD1 (6 bases). The CDR3 spans 15 residues. Trimming removed 4 bases at V and 7 bases at J, with 17 bases between. Germline CDR1 is SGHAT and CDR2 is FQNNGV. As DNA, the CDR3 is TGTGCCAGCAGCTCAGGGACACTGTTCGGGAATGAGCAGTTCTTC. This gives the protein CASSSGTLFGNEQFF.

Written as DNA, the CDR3 is TGTGCCAGCATATATGACAGGGGGGCTAATGAAAAACTGTTTTTT. The encoded protein is CASIYDRGANEKLFF. The rearrangement joins TRBV28 to TRBJ1-4; 9 positions match TRBD1. The CDR3 sequence is 15 residues long. V lost 7 bases and J lost 3; bases outside the gene matches: 6. Germline CDR1 MDHEN, CDR2 SYDVKM.

The chain employs TRBV19 and TRBJ2-1; TRBD1 matches at 8 bases. CDR3 length equals 14 residues. Germline V gene sequence: CDR1 LNHDA, CDR2 SQIVND (reference sequence). The junction had 2 bases not matched to a gene; V was cut back by 6 bases and J by 1 base. The CDR3 here is CASSRQGSYNEQFF. The CDR3 DNA is TGTGCCAGTAGCAGACAGGGGTCCTACAATGAGCAGTTCTTC. Complete variable domain (other parts from reference TRBV19 and TRBJ2-1): DGGITQSPKYLFRKEGQNVTLSCEQNLNHDAMYWYRQDPGQGLRLIYYSQIVNDFQKGDIAEGYSVSREKKESFPLTVTSAQKNPTAFYLCASSRQGSYNEQFFGPGTRLTVL.

The chain carries TRBV7-8 and TRBJ2-7, with D hard to call. V gave up 1 base and J gave up 6 bases, with 4 bases separating them. This CDR3 is 11 amino acids long. The germline V gene has CDR1 SGHVS and CDR2 FQNEAQ. The CDR3 coding sequence is TGTGCCAGCAGCTTAGGTCCCGAGCAGTACTTC. This codes for CASSLGPEQYF.